This record covers a single T cell receptor beta chain. Its antigen is currently unknown. The germline gene is not matched at one end of the junction; a read error may be the cause. The sample belongs to a study of memory CD4+ T cells and cytomegalovirus serostatus. Whole-study context: This sample comes from healthy Belgian adults, under 10 CMV seropositive, approximately 24 seronegative. Study-level results: Repertoires predicted CMV serostatus with median bootstrapped AUC of approximately 0.95.

Single viable CD3+CD4+CD8-CD45RO+ cells were sorted as the memory CD4+ T cells. CD4+ T cells were isolated by positive magnetic selection. The V gene's germline CDR1 is SGHTA and CDR2 FQGNSA. The CDR3 consists of 13 residues. Profiled with immunoSEQ multiplex PCR; TCRdb holds only in-frame clones, not every one. The sample lists over 65,000 clones; more than 75% were seen once. The receptor's source is an adult in good health and CMV-seropositive. The V call is TRBV7-2, the J call TRBJ1-5, with D perhaps TRBD1 (6 bases). The material sequenced was memory CD4+ T cells from blood. CDR3 amino acids: CASNLQGNQPQHF. The CDR3 DNA reads as TGTGCCAGCAACTTACAGGGAAATCAGCCCCAGCATTTT.